These 5 T cell receptor beta chains share one sample of origin, sequenced in a study of blood T cell repertoires in COVID-19. Sequencing was performed with immunoSEQ multiplex PCR; in TCRdb, only in-frame clones are kept and a portion is missing. Found here are roughly 280,000 clones, 80% to 95% of them singletons; the top ten hold approximately 2.9%. The material sequenced was PBMCs or T cells enriched from blood (not recorded which). The receptors were gathered from a man between 35 and 55 years old who had been exposed to COVID-19.

The J gene is TRBJ1-5, the V gene TRBV6-5, with unresolved D. V was cut by 0 bases and J by 7 bases, with 13 bases left in between. CDR3 length: 15 amino acids. CDR1 MNHEY and CDR2 SVGAGI come from the germline V gene. The CDR3 region has the DNA TGTGCCAGCAGTTACTCAACCGCACGGTCCCAGCCCCAGCATTTT. Translating it yields CASSYSTARSQPQHF.

The table lists this clone with a few counts. V is TRBV5-3 and J is TRBJ2-1; 7 positions match TRBD2. TRBV5-3 qualifies as an ORF whose function is uncertain. This CDR3 spans 20 amino acids. V gave up 6 bases and J gave up 6 bases; unmatched junction bases: 27. CDR3 sequence: CARIPPSAQRDYKECNEQFF. DNA for the CDR3: TGTGCCAGAATCCCACCTAGCGCCCAGCGGGATTATAAGGAGTGCAATGAGCAGTTCTTC.

This rearrangement joins TRBV28 to TRBJ1-2; TRBD1 matches 8 bases. The length of the CDR3 is 15 residues. V was pared by 5 bases and J by 0 bases, with 5 bases of the junction left unmatched. Germline assignment: CDR1 MDHEN and CDR2 SYDVKM. In DNA, the CDR3 is TGTGCCAGCAGTGGACAGGGAATAGCTAACTATGGCTACACCTTC. Its translation is CASSGQGIANYGYTF.

This chain joins TRBV28 and TRBJ2-3; 10 bases map to TRBD2. The CDR3 contains 14 residues. CDR1 is MDHEN and CDR2 is SYDVKM in the germline V gene. The J segment lost 6 bases and the V segment lost 7 bases, leaving 7 bases of the junction unmatched. The DNA of the CDR3 is TGTGCCAGCATCGTAGCGGGAGGAGGGGATACGCAGTATTTT. It is translated as CASIVAGGGDTQYF.

The genes are TRBV6-5 and TRBJ2-2, with D perhaps matching TRBD1 (5 bases). This CDR3 region has 15 residues. With 2 bases removed from V and 0 bases from J, the gap between germline ends came to 7 bases. Germline assignment: CDR1 MNHEY and CDR2 SVGAGI. In DNA, the CDR3 is TGTGCCAGCAGTTACGACAGACCGAACACCGGGGAGCTGTTTTTT. Translated: CASSYDRPNTGELFF.